The entry below gives a single T cell receptor beta chain sequence along with its context. This specimen belongs to a study of CD8 T cells in Susac syndrome. Turning to the study itself: Intravenous immunoglobulin alone or corticosteroids were being given to patients with Susac syndrome at blood draw, unless they were therapy-naive.

Reverse transcription used roughly 0.5 to 1 ug RNA and random hexamers. TCRdb analysed the immunoSEQ multiplex PCR reads with MiXCR anew, one entry per CDR3 protein. In the table there are around 80,000 distinct CDR3 sequences, 90% to 95% of which are singletons. The receptor's source is a human donor with Susac syndrome. The specimen sequenced was CD8+ T cells from PBMCs.

The CDR3 DNA sequence: TGTGCCAGCTCACCGGGGGCCGGAGCTAACTATGGCTACACCTTC. Translating it yields CASSPGAGANYGYTF. This chain uses TRBV18 with TRBJ1-2, with D perhaps TRBD1 (6 bases). CDR3 size: 15 residues. The V and J ends lost 3 bases and 0 bases respectively, with 11 bases between them. The germline CDR1 and CDR2 sequences are KGHSH and LQKENI.